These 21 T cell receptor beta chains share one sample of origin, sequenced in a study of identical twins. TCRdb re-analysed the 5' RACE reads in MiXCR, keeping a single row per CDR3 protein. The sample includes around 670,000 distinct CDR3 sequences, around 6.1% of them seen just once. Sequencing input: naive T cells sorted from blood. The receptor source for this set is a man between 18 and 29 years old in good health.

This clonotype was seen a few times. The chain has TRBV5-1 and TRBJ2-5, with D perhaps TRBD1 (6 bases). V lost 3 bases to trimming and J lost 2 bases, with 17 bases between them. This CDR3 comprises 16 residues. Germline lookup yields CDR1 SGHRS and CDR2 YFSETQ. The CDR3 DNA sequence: TGCGCCAGCAGCTCGAACCCTACAGGGACGCAAGAGACCCAGTACTTC. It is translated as CASSSNPTGTQETQYF. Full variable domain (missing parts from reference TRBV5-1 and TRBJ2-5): KAGVTQTPRYLIKTRGQQVTLSCSPISGHRSVSWYQQTPGQGLQFLFEYFSETQRNKGNFPGRFSGRQFSNSRSEMNVSTLELGDSALYLCASSSNPTGTQETQYFGPGTRLLVL.

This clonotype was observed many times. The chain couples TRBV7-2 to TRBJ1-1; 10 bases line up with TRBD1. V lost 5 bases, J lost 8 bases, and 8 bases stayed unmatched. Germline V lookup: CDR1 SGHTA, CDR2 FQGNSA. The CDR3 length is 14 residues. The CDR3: CASSVGTGVSEAFF. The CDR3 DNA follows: TGTGCCAGCAGCGTAGGGACAGGGGTTTCAGAAGCTTTCTTT.

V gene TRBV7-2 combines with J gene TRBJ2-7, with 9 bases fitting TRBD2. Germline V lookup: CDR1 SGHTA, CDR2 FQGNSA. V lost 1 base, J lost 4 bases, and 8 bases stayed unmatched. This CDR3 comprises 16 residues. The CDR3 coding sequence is TGTGCCAGCAGCTTAGGTCTGGGGCGGGAGGGGTACGAGCAGTACTTC. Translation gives CASSLGLGREGYEQYF.

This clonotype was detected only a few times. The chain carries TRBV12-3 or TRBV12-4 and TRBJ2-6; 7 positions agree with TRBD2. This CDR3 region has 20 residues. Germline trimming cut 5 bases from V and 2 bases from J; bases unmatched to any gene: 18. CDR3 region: CASSTWEGRGVQPGANVLTF. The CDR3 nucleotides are TGTGCCAGCAGTACTTGGGAGGGGCGTGGGGTGCAACCTGGGGCCAACGTCCTGACTTTC.

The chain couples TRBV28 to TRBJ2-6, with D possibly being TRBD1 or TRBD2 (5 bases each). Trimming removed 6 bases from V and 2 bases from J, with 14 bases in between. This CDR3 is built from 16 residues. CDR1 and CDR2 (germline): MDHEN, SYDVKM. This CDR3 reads CASRMYGAPGANVLTF. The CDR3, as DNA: TGTGCCAGCAGGATGTACGGGGCACCTGGGGCCAACGTCCTGACTTTC.

CDR3 bases: TGTGCCAGCAACCGAGCGTCCTCCTACAATGAGCAGTTCTTC. As protein: CASNRASSYNEQFF. The chain is built from TRBV2 and TRBJ2-1; D unclear. The CDR3 contains 14 residues. Germline loops: CDR1 SNHLY, CDR2 FYNNEI. The ends were cut back, 7 bases at V and 0 bases at J, with 10 bases in the middle.

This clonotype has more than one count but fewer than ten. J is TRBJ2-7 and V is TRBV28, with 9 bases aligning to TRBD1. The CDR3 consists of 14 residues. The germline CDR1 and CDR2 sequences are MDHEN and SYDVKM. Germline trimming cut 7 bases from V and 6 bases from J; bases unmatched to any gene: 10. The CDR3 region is CASTSPGQGGEQYF. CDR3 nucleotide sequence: TGTGCCAGCACCTCCCCGGGACAGGGTGGCGAGCAGTACTTC.

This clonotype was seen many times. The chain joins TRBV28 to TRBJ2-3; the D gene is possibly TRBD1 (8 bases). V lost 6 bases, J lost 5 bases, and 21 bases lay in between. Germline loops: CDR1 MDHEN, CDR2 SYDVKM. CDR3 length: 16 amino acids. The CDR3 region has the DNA TGTGCCAGCAGCTCCGGTGGACAGGGAGGGGGAGATACGCAGTATTTT. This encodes CASSSGGQGGGDTQYF.

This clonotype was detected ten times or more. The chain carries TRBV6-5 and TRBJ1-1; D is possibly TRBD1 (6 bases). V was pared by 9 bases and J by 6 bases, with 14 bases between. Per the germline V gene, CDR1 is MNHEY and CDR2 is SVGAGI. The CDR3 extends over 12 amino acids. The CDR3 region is CASTQGNAEAFF. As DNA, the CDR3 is TGTGCCAGTACCCAGGGGAATGCTGAAGCTTTCTTT.

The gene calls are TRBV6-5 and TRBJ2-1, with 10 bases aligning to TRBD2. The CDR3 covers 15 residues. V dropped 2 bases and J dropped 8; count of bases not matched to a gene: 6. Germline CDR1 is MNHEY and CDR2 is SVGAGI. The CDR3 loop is CASSYTPSGSYEQFF. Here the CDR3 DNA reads TGTGCCAGCAGTTACACTCCTAGCGGGAGCTATGAGCAGTTCTTC.

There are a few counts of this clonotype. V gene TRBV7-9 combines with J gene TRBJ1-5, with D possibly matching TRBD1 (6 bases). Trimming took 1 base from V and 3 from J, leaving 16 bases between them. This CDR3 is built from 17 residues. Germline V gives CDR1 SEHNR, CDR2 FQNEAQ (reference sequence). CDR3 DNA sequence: TGTGCCAGCAGCTTAGTCCGCAGGGGCCACCACAATCAGCCCCAGCATTTT. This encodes CASSLVRRGHHNQPQHF.

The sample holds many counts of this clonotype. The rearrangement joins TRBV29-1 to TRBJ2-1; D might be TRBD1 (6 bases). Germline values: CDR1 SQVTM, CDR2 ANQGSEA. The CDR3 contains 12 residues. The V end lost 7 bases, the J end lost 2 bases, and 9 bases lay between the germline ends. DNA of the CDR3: TGCAGCGCCCGGACAGCCTACAATGAGCAGTTCTTC. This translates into CSARTAYNEQFF.

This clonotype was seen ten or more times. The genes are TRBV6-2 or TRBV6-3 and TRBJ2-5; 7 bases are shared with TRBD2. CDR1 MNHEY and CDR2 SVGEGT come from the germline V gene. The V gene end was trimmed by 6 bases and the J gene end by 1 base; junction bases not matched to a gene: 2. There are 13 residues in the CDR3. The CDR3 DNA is TGTGCCAGCAGACCTAGCGGCCAAGAGACCCAGTACTTC. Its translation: CASRPSGQETQYF.

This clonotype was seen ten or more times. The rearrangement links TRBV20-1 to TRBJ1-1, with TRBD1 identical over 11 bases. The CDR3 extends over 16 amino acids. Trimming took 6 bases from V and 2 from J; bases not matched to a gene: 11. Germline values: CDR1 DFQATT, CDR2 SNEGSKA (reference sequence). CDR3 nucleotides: TGCAGTGCACGAGAGAGGGACAGGGGGAGTAACACTGAAGCTTTCTTT. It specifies CSARERDRGSNTEAFF.

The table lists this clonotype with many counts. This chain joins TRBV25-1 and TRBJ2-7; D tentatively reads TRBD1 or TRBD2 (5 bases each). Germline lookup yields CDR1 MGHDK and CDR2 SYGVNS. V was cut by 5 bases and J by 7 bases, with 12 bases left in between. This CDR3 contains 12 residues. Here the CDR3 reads CASSSGTREQYV. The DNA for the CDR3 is TGTGCCAGCAGTTCCGGGACCAGGGAGCAGTACGTC.

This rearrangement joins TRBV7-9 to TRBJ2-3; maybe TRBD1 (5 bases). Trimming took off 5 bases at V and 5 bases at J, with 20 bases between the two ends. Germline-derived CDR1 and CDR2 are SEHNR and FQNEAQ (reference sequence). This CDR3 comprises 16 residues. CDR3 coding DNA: TGTGCCAGCAGCAACACTAATCGCAGGGTTGTAGATACGCAGTATTTT. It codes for CASSNTNRRVVDTQYF. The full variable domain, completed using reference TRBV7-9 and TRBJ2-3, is DTGVSQNPRHKITKRGQNVTFRCDPISEHNRLYWYRQTLGQGPEFLTYFQNEAQLEKSRLLSDRFSAERPKGSFSTLEIQRTEQGDSAMYLCASSNTNRRVVDTQYFGPGTRLTVL.

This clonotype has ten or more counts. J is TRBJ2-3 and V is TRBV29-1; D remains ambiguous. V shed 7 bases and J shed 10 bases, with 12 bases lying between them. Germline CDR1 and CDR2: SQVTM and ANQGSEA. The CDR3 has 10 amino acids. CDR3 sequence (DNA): TGCAGCGCCTTCATCGGTGCGCAGTATTTT. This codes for CSAFIGAQYF.

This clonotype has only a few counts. This chain's CDR3 is CASALPGGQSTQYF. The CDR3 nucleotides read TGTGCCAGCGCTTTACCCGGGGGACAAAGTACGCAGTATTTT. V and J are TRBV7-9 and TRBJ2-3; D is tentatively TRBD1 or TRBD2 (6 bases each). The CDR3 extends over 14 amino acids. The ends were cut back, 8 bases at V and 8 bases at J, with 20 bases in the middle. Germline V gene lookup returns CDR1 SEHNR and CDR2 FQNEAQ (reference sequence).

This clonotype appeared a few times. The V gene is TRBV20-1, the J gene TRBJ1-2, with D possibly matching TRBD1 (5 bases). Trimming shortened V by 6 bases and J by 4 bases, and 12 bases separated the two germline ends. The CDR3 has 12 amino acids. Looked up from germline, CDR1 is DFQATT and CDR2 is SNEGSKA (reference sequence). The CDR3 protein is CSAAQGRYGYTF. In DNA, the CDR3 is TGCAGTGCAGCCCAGGGACGCTATGGCTACACCTTC.

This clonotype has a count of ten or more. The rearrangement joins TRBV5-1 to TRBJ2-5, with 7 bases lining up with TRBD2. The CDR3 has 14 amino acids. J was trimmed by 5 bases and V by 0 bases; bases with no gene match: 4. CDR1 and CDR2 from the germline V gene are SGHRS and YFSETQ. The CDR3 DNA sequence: TGCGCCAGCAGCTTGGTGAGCGGGAAGGAGACCCAGTACTTC. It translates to CASSLVSGKETQYF.

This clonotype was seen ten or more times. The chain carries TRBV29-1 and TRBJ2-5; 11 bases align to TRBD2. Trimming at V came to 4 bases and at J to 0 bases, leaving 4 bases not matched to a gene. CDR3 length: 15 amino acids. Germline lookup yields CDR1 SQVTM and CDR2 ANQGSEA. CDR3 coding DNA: TGCAGCGTTGGAGCGACTAGCGGGGACCAAGAGACCCAGTACTTC. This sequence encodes CSVGATSGDQETQYF. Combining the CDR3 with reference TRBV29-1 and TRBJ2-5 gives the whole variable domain SAVISQKPSRDICQRGTSLTIQCQVDSQVTMMFWYRQQPGQSLTLIATANQGSEATYESGFVIDKFPISRPNLTFSTLTVSNMSPEDSSIYLCSVGATSGDQETQYFGPGTRLLVL.